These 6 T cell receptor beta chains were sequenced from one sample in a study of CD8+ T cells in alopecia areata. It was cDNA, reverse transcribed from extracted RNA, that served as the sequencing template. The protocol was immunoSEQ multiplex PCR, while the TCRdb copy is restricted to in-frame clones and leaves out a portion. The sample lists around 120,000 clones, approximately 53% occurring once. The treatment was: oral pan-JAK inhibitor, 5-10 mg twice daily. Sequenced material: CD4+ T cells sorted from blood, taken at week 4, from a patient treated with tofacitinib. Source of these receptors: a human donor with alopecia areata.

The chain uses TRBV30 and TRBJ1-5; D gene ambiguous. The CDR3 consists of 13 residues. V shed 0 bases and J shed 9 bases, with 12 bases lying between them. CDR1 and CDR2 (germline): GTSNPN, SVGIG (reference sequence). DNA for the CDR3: TGTGCCTGGAGTGTACTCATTGGAGGGCCCCAGCATTTT. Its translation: CAWSVLIGGPQHF.

CDR3 sequence reads: CASSYGDRVDGYEQYF. DNA of the CDR3: TGTGCCAGCAGTTACGGTGACAGGGTTGACGGCTACGAGCAGTACTTC. The chain couples TRBV6-6 to TRBJ2-7; 7 bases match TRBD1. Trimming took 2 bases from V and 3 from J; bases not matched to a gene: 10. CDR3 length equals 16 residues. The germline V gene encodes CDR1 MNHNY and CDR2 SVGAGI (reference sequence).

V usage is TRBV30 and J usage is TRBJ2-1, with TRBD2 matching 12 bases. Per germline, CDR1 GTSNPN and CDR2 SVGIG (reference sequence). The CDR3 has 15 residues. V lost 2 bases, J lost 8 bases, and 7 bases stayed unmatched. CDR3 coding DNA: TGTGCCTGGAGTCCTCTAGCGGGGGGGAGAGATGAGCAGTTCTTC. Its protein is CAWSPLAGGRDEQFF.

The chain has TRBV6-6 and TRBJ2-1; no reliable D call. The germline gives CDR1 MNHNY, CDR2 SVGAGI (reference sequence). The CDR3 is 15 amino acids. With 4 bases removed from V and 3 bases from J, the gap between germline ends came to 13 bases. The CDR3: CASSSLADLYNEQFF. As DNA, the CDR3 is TGTGCCAGCAGTTCCCTCGCCGACCTCTACAATGAGCAGTTCTTC.

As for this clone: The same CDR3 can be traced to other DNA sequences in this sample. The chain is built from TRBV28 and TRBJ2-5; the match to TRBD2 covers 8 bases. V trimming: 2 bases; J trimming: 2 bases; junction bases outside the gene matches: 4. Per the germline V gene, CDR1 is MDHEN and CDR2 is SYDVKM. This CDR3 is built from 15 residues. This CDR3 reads CASSLTGGGQETQYF. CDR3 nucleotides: TGTGCCAGCAGTTTAACCGGGGGGGGACAAGAGACCCAGTACTTC.

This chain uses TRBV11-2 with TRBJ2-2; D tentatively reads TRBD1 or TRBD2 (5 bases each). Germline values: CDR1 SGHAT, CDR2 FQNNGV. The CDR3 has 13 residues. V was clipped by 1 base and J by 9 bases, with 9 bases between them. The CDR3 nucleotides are TGTGCCAGCAGCTTAGCAGGGACCAGGGAGCTGTTTTTT. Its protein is CASSLAGTRELFF.